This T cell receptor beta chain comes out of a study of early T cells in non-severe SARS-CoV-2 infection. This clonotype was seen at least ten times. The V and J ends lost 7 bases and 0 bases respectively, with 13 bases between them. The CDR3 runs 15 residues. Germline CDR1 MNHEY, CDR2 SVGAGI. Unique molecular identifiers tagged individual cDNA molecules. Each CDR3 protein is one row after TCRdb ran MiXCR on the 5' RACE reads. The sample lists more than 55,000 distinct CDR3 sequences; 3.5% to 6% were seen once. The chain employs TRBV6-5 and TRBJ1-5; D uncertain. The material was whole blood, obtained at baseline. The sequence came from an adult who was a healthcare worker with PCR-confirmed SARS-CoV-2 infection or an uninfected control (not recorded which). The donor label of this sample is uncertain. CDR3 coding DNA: TGTGCCAGCAACCTAAGGGCTTATAGCAATCAGCCCCAGCATTTT. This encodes CASNLRAYSNQPQHF.